Listed below are T cell receptor beta chains from one sample, sequenced in a study of HIV-infected patients and healthy controls. TCRdb ran MiXCR on the 5' RACE reads and lists one entry per CDR3 protein. The sample holds roughly 9,300 distinct CDR3 sequences, about 10% seen once. The sample here was blood, taken before antiretroviral therapy. These TCRs come from an adult with HIV infection. Both conserved end residues are part of each CDR3. Each record gives: V gene, D gene, J gene, clone size, CDR3 protein, CDR3 DNA. D genes are given only for firm matches. Only some rows state a clone size, as once, few, many or a class for expanded clones.

TRBV10-3	.	TRBJ2-5	many	CAISGSGTGVETQYF	TGTGCCATCAGCGGATCCGGGACCGGGGTAGAGACCCAGTACTTC
TRBV15	.	TRBJ1-2	many	CATSQDRVRAVYGYTF	TGTGCCACCAGTCAAGATAGGGTTAGGGCGGTTTATGGCTACACCTTC
TRBV4-2	TRBD1	TRBJ1-5	large	CASSQTGQGGTGNQPQHF	TGTGCCAGCAGCCAAACGGGACAGGGAGGGACGGGCAATCAGCCCCAGCATTTT
TRBV13	TRBD2	TRBJ2-2	medium-sized	CASSPGLAGAQSGELFF	TGTGCCAGCAGCCCTGGACTAGCGGGGGCTCAATCTGGGGAGCTGTTTTTT
TRBV20-1	.	TRBJ2-2	few	CSARGDTGELFF	TGCAGTGCTAGAGGAGACACCGGGGAGCTGTTTTTT
TRBV7-2	TRBD2	TRBJ2-1	many	CASSQGTSGVFEQFF	TGTGCCAGCAGCCAGGGGACTAGCGGGGTTTTTGAGCAGTTCTTC
TRBV5-1	.	TRBJ2-7	.	CASSLAAFSGEQYF	TGCGCCAGCAGCTTGGCCGCGTTTAGCGGCGAGCAGTACTTC
TRBV12-3/TRBV12-4	.	TRBJ2-3	few	CASSPEGLSTDTQYF	TGTGCCAGCAGCCCGGAGGGCCTCAGCACAGATACGCAGTATTTT
TRBV3-1	TRBD2	TRBJ2-7	many	CASSPSGRDEQYF	TGTGCCAGCAGCCCTAGCGGGAGAGACGAGCAGTACTTC
TRBV4-3	.	TRBJ1-6	.	CDSSQDKDKRSPLHF	TGCGACAGCAGCCAAGACAAGGACAAGCGCTCACCCCTCCACTTT
TRBV2	.	TRBJ1-1	.	CASSYNREEAFF	TGTGCCAGCAGTTACAACAGGGAAGAAGCTTTCTTT
TRBV10-3	TRBD1	TRBJ2-7	many	CATTKGQGVYEQYF	TGTGCCACCACGAAGGGACAGGGGGTCTACGAGCAGTACTTC
TRBV7-2	.	TRBJ2-5	many	CASSSSSTWETQYF	TGTGCCAGCAGCTCCTCAAGTACATGGGAGACCCAGTACTTC
TRBV7-6	.	TRBJ2-7	many	CASSQRQGYEQYF	TGTGCCAGCAGCCAAAGGCAGGGTTACGAGCAGTACTTC
TRBV16	TRBD1	TRBJ1-1	many	CASSQSEGTVFAEAFF	TGTGCCAGCAGCCAATCTGAGGGGACAGTCTTTGCTGAAGCTTTCTTT
TRBV20-1	TRBD1	TRBJ1-2	many	CSAGHTGGFVYGYTF	TGCAGTGCTGGACATACAGGGGGCTTTGTCTATGGCTACACCTTC
TRBV5-6	TRBD1	TRBJ2-3	many	CASSGRTGAYSVTDTQYF	TGTGCCAGCAGCGGAAGGACAGGGGCCTACTCTGTCACAGATACGCAGTATTTT
TRBV10-3	.	TRBJ2-5	.	CAIRAGSVQETQYF	TGTGCCATCAGGGCGGGGTCAGTGCAAGAGACCCAGTACTTC
TRBV29-1	TRBD1	TRBJ1-1	many	CSVSDRATEAFF	TGCAGCGTGAGCGACAGGGCCACTGAAGCTTTCTTT
TRBV3-1	TRBD2	TRBJ2-7	once	CASSQIMGLARSYEQYF	TGTGCCAGCAGCCAAATAATGGGACTAGCGCGTTCCTACGAGCAGTACTTC
TRBV10-3	.	TRBJ1-4	.	CAISEVSPNEKLFF	TGTGCCATCAGTGAAGTGTCGCCTAATGAAAAACTGTTTTTT
TRBV30	.	TRBJ2-7	medium-sized	CAWSPRDFMYEQYF	TGTGCCTGGAGTCCCCGGGACTTCATGTACGAGCAGTACTTC
TRBV29-1	.	TRBJ2-7	many	CSVLKTAGGEQYF	TGCAGCGTCCTCAAGACAGCCGGCGGGGAGCAGTACTTC
TRBV5-1	.	TRBJ2-1	many	CASSLAASIDEQFF	TGCGCCAGCAGCTTGGCTGCTAGCATCGATGAGCAGTTCTTC
TRBV7-2	.	TRBJ1-2	.	CASSSRTVGYTF	TGTGCCAGCAGCTCTAGGACAGTCGGCTACACCTTC
TRBV30	TRBD1	TRBJ2-7	.	CAWTTGGSYEQYF	TGTGCCTGGACAACAGGGGGCTCCTACGAGCAGTACTTC
TRBV28	.	TRBJ2-3	many	CASSPPTDTQYF	TGTGCCAGCTCCCCTCCCACAGATACGCAGTATTTT
TRBV20-1	TRBD2	TRBJ2-3	medium-sized	CSAKNRARLAGTDTQYF	TGCAGTGCTAAGAATCGCGCGAGACTAGCGGGCACAGATACGCAGTATTTT
TRBV5-6	TRBD1	TRBJ1-2	many	CASSLGQGALNYGYTF	TGTGCCAGCAGCTTGGGACAGGGGGCTTTGAACTATGGCTACACCTTC
TRBV6-1	.	TRBJ1-4	many	CASSEYRSEKLFF	TGTGCCAGCAGTGAATACAGGTCGGAAAAACTGTTTTTT
TRBV10-3	TRBD2	TRBJ2-1	medium-sized	CAINPQRGSNNEQFF	TGTGCCATCAATCCCCAGCGGGGGAGCAACAATGAGCAGTTCTTC
TRBV5-1	.	TRBJ2-5	few	CASGYTGPTPQETQYF	TGCGCCAGCGGATATACCGGGCCCACTCCCCAAGAGACCCAGTACTTC
TRBV7-3	.	TRBJ2-5	many	CASSLGGSQETQYF	TGTGCCAGCAGCTTAGGAGGCTCCCAAGAGACCCAGTACTTC
TRBV7-2	.	TRBJ2-2	few	CASSLSMGAVTGELFF	TGTGCCAGCAGCTTAAGTATGGGGGCGGTCACCGGGGAGCTGTTTTTT
TRBV5-1	.	TRBJ1-2	.	CASSLHREVNYGYTF	TGCGCCAGCAGCTTGCACAGAGAGGTAAACTATGGCTACACCTTC
TRBV7-8	.	TRBJ1-5	medium-sized	CASSLEGNSNQPQHF	TGTGCCAGCAGCTTAGAAGGTAACAGCAATCAGCCCCAGCATTTT
TRBV7-2	TRBD1	TRBJ2-7	many	CASSSTGQGFYEQYF	TGTGCCAGCAGCTCTACGGGACAGGGGTTCTACGAGCAGTACTTC
TRBV5-1	TRBD2	TRBJ2-7	few	CASSLDKLAGWIYEQYF	TGCGCCAGCAGCTTGGATAAACTAGCGGGATGGATCTACGAGCAGTACTTC
TRBV4-2	TRBD2	TRBJ2-2	many	CASSQDNSGNPGELFF	TGTGCCAGCAGCCAAGATAACAGCGGGAACCCCGGGGAGCTGTTTTTT
TRBV7-8	.	TRBJ2-2	many	CASSRHTGELFF	TGTGCCAGCTCAAGACACACCGGGGAGCTGTTTTTT
TRBV10-3	.	TRBJ1-5	.	CAISVIGQPQHF	TGTGCCATCAGCGTTATCGGACAGCCCCAGCATTTT
TRBV20-1	.	TRBJ1-6	.	CSAPDARSSYNSPLHF	TGCAGTGCTCCCGATGCCCGGAGCTCCTATAATTCACCCCTCCACTTT
TRBV4-3	TRBD1	TRBJ2-7	many	CASSQGYRDRDTYEQYF	TGCGCCAGCAGCCAGGGGTACCGGGACAGGGATACCTACGAGCAGTACTTC
TRBV28	TRBD1	TRBJ2-3	.	CASSSPTLTGGTDTQYF	TGTGCCAGCAGTTCTCCGACGTTGACAGGGGGAACAGATACGCAGTATTTT
TRBV20-1	.	TRBJ1-1	many	CSAPHRGSGVNTEAFF	TGCAGTGCTCCCCATCGAGGTTCGGGGGTGAACACTGAAGCTTTCTTT
TRBV7-6	.	TRBJ1-5	medium-sized	CASSLELRQPQHF	TGTGCCAGCAGCTTAGAATTACGACAGCCCCAGCATTTT